The sequence of this T cell receptor beta chain was determined in a study of T cells in Graves' hyperthyroidism and ophthalmopathy. Study context: Once the initial diagnosis was made, peripheral blood was obtained before any treatment. Study results and limitations: The model predicted ophthalmopathy a median approximately 6.3 months before onset.

A NOSPECS grade of at least 4, a Clinical Activity Score of at least 3 and duration under 3 months were recorded in ophthalmopathy patients. The study excluded patients with uncontrolled infection, other autoimmune disease, pregnancy or lactation. TCR beta CDR3 region amplification was performed from RNA transcripts. TCR CDR3 underwent first-round RT-PCR with the HTBI primer set. TCRdb called the multiplex PCR reads again in MiXCR, with one record for every CDR3 protein. Among some 530,000 distinct CDR3 sequences listed, around a fifth were seen once. V shed 6 bases and J 8 bases; nucleotides not matched to a gene: 8. The CDR3 totals 15 residues. This clonotype was seen ten or more times. Its antigen is unknown.

The specimen sequenced was blood. The V call is TRBV12-3 or TRBV12-4, the J call TRBJ2-1; 12 bases line up with TRBD2. This TCR derives from a woman between 65 and 79 years old with Graves' ophthalmopathy. The CDR3 coding sequence is TGTGCCAGCAGACCAACTAGCGGGAGGTGGGATGAGCAGTTCTTC. Its translation: CASRPTSGRWDEQFF.